What follows describes a single T cell receptor (beta chain). No antigen is known for it. This specimen belongs to a study of identical twins. Germline assignment: CDR1 KGHDR and CDR2 SFDVKD. The V and J ends lost 5 bases and 8 bases respectively, with 12 bases between them. This CDR3 region has 13 residues. With template switching, a universal primer site was added, and the cDNA carried unique molecular identifiers. TCRdb analysed the 5' RACE reads with MiXCR anew, one entry per CDR3 protein. The sample contains approximately 490,000 distinct CDR3 sequences, 20% to 25% of which appear only once. Study-wide results and limits: Within monozygotic twins, out-of-frame TCR alpha sharing was underestimated by the models. Insertion counts were lower in abundant cord blood beta clonotypes, a trend that memory repertoires did not show.

This same sample was also taken into another study, of yellow fever vaccine responses in identical twins.

V is TRBV24-1 and J is TRBJ2-1, with a possible D match to TRBD2 (5 bases). Material for sequencing was CD4+ T cells sorted from blood. The receptor comes from a woman aged 18-29 years in good health. CDR3 nucleotide sequence: TGTGCCACCAGTGTGCCTAGCTCCCATGAGCAGTTCTTC. Encoded protein: CATSVPSSHEQFF.